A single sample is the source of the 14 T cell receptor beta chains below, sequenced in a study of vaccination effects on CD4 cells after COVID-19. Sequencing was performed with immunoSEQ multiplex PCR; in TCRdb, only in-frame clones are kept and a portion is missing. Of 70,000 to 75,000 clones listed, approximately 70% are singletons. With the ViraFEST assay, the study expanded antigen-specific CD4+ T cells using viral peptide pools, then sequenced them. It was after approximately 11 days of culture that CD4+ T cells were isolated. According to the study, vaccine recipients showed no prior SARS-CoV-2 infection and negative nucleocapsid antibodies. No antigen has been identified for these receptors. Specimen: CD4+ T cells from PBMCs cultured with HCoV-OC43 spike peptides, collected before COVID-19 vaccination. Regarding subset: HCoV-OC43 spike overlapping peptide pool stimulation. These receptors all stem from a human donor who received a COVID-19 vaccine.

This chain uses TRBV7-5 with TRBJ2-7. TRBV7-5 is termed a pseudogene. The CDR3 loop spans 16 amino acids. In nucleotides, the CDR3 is TGTGCCAGAAGCGGCTCGGCACAGAATAGCCCCTACGAGCAGTACGTC. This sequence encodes CARSGSAQNSPYEQYV.

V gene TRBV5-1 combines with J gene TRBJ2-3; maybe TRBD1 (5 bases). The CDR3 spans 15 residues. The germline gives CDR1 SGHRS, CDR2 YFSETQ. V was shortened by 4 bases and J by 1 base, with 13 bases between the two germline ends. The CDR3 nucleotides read TGCGCCAGCAGCCATCAGGACACCCGCACAGATACGCAGTATTTT. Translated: CASSHQDTRTDTQYF.

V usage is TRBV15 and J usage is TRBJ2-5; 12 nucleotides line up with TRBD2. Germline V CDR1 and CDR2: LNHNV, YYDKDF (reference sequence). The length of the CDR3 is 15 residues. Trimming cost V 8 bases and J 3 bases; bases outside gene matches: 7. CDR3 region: CATGMTSGGKETQYF. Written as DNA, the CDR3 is TGTGCCACCGGAATGACTAGCGGGGGAAAAGAGACCCAGTACTTC.

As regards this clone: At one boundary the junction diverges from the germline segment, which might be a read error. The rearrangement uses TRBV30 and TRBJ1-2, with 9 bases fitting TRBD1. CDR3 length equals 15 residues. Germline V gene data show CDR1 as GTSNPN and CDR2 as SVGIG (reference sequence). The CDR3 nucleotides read TGTGCCTCGAGACGTATCGGGGACAGGGACTTTTCCAGCACTTTC. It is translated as CASRRIGDRDFSSTF.

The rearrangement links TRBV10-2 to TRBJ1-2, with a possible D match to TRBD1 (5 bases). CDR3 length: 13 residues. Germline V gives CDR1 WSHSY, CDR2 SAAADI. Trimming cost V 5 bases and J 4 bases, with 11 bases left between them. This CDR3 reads CASSSGFAYGYTF. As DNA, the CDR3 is TGCGCCAGCAGTTCAGGGTTTGCCTATGGCTACACCTTC.

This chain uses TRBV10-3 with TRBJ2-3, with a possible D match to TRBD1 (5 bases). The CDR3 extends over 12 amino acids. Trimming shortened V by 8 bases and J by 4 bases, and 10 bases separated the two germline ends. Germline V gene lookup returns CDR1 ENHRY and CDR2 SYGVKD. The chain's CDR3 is CAISQVPDTQYF. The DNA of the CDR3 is TGTGCCATCTCACAGGTCCCAGATACGCAGTATTTT.

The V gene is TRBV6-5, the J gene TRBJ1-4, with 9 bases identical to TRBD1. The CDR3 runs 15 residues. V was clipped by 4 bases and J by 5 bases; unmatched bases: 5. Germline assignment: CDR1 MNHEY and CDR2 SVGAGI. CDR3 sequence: CASSLGDRVNEKLFF. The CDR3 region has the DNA TGTGCCAGCAGTTTGGGGGACAGGGTGAATGAAAAACTGTTTTTT.

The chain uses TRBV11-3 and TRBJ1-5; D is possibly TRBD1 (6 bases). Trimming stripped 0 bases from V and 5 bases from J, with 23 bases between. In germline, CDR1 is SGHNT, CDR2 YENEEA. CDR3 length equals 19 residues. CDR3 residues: CASSLEEFDSPWGHQPQHF. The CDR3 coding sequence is TGTGCCAGCAGCTTAGAGGAGTTCGACAGTCCGTGGGGGCATCAGCCCCAGCATTTT.

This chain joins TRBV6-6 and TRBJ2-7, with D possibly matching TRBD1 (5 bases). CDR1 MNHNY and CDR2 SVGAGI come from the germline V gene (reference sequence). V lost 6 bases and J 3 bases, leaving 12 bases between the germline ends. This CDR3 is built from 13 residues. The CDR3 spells CASSRDRDYEQYV. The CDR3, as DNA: TGTGCCAGCAGCCGAGACAGAGACTACGAGCAGTACGTC.

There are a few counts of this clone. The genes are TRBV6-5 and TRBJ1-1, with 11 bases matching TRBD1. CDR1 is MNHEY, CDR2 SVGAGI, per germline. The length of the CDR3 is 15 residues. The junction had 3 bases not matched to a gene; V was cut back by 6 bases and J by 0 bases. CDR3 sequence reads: CASRGTGGMNTEAFF. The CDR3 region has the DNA TGTGCCAGCAGAGGGACAGGGGGGATGAACACTGAAGCTTTCTTT.

The CDR3 loop is CASSPIGQGAPGELFF. The CDR3 bases are TGTGCCAGCTCACCCATCGGACAGGGGGCGCCCGGGGAGCTGTTTTTT. The chain joins TRBV18 to TRBJ2-2; 11 nucleotides match TRBD1. V was clipped by 3 bases and J by 6 bases; unmatched bases: 6. The germline CDR1 and CDR2 sequences are KGHSH and LQKENI. The CDR3 totals 16 residues.

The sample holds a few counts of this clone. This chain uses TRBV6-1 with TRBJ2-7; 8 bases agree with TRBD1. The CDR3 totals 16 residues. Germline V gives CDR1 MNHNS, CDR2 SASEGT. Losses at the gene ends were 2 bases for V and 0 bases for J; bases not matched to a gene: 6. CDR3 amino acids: CASSEIGQGSSYEQYV. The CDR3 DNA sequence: TGTGCCAGCAGTGAAATCGGACAGGGCAGCTCCTACGAGCAGTACGTC.

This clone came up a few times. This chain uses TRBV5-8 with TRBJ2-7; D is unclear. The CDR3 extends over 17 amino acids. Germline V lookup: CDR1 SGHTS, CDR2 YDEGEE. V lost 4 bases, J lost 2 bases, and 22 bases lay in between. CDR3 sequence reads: CASSQGYYVGRAYEQYV. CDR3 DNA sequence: TGTGCCAGCAGCCAAGGATATTATGTGGGCCGAGCCTACGAGCAGTACGTC.

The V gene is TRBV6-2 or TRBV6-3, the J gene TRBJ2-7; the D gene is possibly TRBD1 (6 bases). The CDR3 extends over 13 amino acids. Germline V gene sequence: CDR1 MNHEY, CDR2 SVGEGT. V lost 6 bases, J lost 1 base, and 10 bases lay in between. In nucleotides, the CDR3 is TGTGCCAGCAGCCGAACAGGGTCCTACGAGCAGTACGTC. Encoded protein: CASSRTGSYEQYV.